This is a list of T cell receptor beta chains from one sample in a study of shared clonotypes between healthy human individuals. Assay: immunoSEQ multiplex PCR; the TCRdb copy retains only in-frame clones and omits some. Of approximately 2.5 million clones in the sample, 90% to 95% were seen once. Sequencing input: naive CD4+ T cells from PBMCs. The receptors stem from a man between 18 and 35 years old in good health. Some clones in this sample may be carry-over from other donors' samples. Each CDR3 is given with its conserved first and last residue. Fields, in order: V gene, J gene, D gene, CDR3 DNA, CDR3 protein. D genes are given only for firm matches.

TRBV30	TRBJ2-1	TRBD2	TGTGCCTGGGGCGGTAGCGGGCCCACGTCCTTCTTC	CAWGGSGPTSFF
TRBV19	TRBJ2-3	TRBD2	TGTGCCACAAGGGAGCGGGGGACAGATACGCAGTATTTT	CATRERGTDTQYF
TRBV7-2	TRBJ2-5	TRBD1	TGTGCCAGCAGCTTATGGACAGGACAAGAGACCCAGTACTTC	CASSLWTGQETQYF
TRBV6-1	TRBJ1-2	.	TGTGCCAGCAGAGATGACAGGTTTGGTGGCTACACCTTC	CASRDDRFGGYTF
TRBV7-2	TRBJ1-5	.	TGTGCCAGCAGCCCGGGACCTGATAGCAATCAGCCCCAGCATTTT	CASSPGPDSNQPQHF
TRBV15	TRBJ2-7	TRBD2	TGTGCCACCAGCCCTAGCGGGATCACCTACGAGCAGTACTTC	CATSPSGITYEQYF
TRBV2	TRBJ2-7	TRBD2	TGTGCCAGCAGCGAGACTAGCGGGGGGCCCTACGAGCAGTACTTC	CASSETSGGPYEQYF
TRBV5-1	TRBJ2-1	TRBD1	TGCGCCAGCAGCTCCTCGGGACAGGGGGTTGATGAGCAGTTCTTC	CASSSSGQGVDEQFF
TRBV6-6	TRBJ2-4	.	TGTGCCAGCAGTCCGGGACGGGTTCAGTACTTC	CASSPGRVQYF
TRBV10-1	TRBJ2-1	TRBD2	TGCGCCAGCAGCATGGGACTAGCGGCCTACAATGAGCAGTTCTTC	CASSMGLAAYNEQFF